Each of the 18 T cell receptor beta chains below was sequenced from the same sample in a study of T cells in Graves' hyperthyroidism and ophthalmopathy. There were TCR beta CDR3 regions amplified from RNA transcripts. The HTBI primer set served for first-round RT-PCR of the TCR CDR3. TCRdb analysed the multiplex PCR reads with MiXCR anew, one entry per CDR3 protein. The sample has around 760,000 distinct CDR3 sequences; just over 35% are singletons. Material for sequencing was blood. The receptors shown here come from a woman in her thirties or forties with Graves' hyperthyroidism.

V is TRBV29-1 and J is TRBJ1-5; the D is unclear. V was trimmed by 5 bases and J by 4 bases, leaving 9 bases between them. The length of the CDR3 is 12 residues. Germline CDR1 SQVTM, CDR2 ANQGSEA. CDR3 region: CSVYGYNQPQHF. The DNA of the CDR3 is TGCAGCGTTTATGGATATAATCAGCCCCAGCATTTT.

The chain employs TRBV2 and TRBJ1-2; D unclear. Looked up from germline, CDR1 is SNHLY and CDR2 is FYNNEI. This CDR3 spans 13 amino acids. Trimming shortened V by 3 bases and J by 6 bases, and 11 bases separated the two germline ends. The chain's CDR3 is CASSDNAANGYTF. CDR3 coding DNA: TGTGCCAGCAGTGATAACGCGGCTAATGGCTACACCTTC.

This clonotype turned up a few times. The CDR3 loop reads CSVDNSEPPEAFF. DNA of the CDR3: TGCAGCGTTGATAACAGTGAACCGCCTGAAGCTTTCTTT. The gene calls are TRBV29-1 and TRBJ1-1, with D hard to call. Per germline, CDR1 SQVTM and CDR2 ANQGSEA. The V and J ends lost 3 bases and 6 bases respectively, with 14 bases between them. The CDR3 extends over 13 amino acids.

J is TRBJ2-7 and V is TRBV14, with 10 positions matching TRBD2. Germline V gene lookup returns CDR1 SGHDN and CDR2 FVKESK. There are 14 residues in the CDR3. The ends lost 3 bases at V and 6 bases at J; junction bases unmatched: 5. CDR3 amino acids: CASSHRTSGFEQYF. The CDR3 DNA reads as TGTGCCAGCAGCCACCGGACTAGCGGATTCGAGCAGTACTTC.

This clonotype has at least ten counts. The chain is built from TRBV10-3 and TRBJ2-7; 9 nucleotides align to TRBD1. In germline, CDR1 is ENHRY, CDR2 SYGVKD. This CDR3 spans 13 amino acids. J was trimmed by 6 bases and V by 6 bases; bases with no gene match: 6. The CDR3 is CAISGGQGREQYF. The CDR3 region has the DNA TGTGCCATCAGCGGAGGACAGGGGCGCGAGCAGTACTTC.

The sample holds many counts of this clonotype. The V and J genes are TRBV5-1 and TRBJ2-5; D is possibly TRBD1 or TRBD2 (5 bases each). V was clipped by 2 bases and J by 3 bases, with 8 bases between them. CDR1 and CDR2 from the germline V gene are SGHRS and YFSETQ. The length of the CDR3 is 13 residues. Here the CDR3 DNA reads TGCGCCAGCAGCTTCAGAGGGGAAGAGACCCAGTACTTC. Translation gives CASSFRGEETQYF.

This clonotype was counted ten times or more. This sequence joins TRBV12-3 or TRBV12-4 and TRBJ1-1, with D possibly being TRBD1 (6 bases). CDR3 length: 15 residues. V lost 6 bases and J lost 0, with 14 bases in between. For the CDR3, the DNA is TGTGCCAGCAGCCCAGGGGAGGGTATGAACACTGAAGCTTTCTTT. Amino acid sequence: CASSPGEGMNTEAFF.

This chain joins TRBV4-3 and TRBJ1-2; 10 positions match TRBD1. Germline lookup yields CDR1 LGHNA and CDR2 YSLEER. This CDR3 spans 17 amino acids. V shed 2 bases, J shed 5 bases, and the junction held 11 bases outside the gene matches. CDR3: CASSQTLQPGQGYGYTF. CDR3 bases: TGCGCCAGCAGCCAAACTCTTCAACCGGGACAGGGGTATGGCTACACCTTC.

Ten or more counts support this clonotype. The CDR3 nucleotides are TGTGCCAGTCGCCCCGGTGGGGGGAACACTGAAGCTTTCTTT. It translates to CASRPGGGNTEAFF. The rearrangement links TRBV19 to TRBJ1-1; a possible D gene is TRBD1 (5 bases). Germline CDR1 and CDR2: LNHDA and SQIVND (reference sequence). The V gene lost 8 bases and the J gene lost 1 base, with 14 bases spanning the gap. This CDR3 is 14 amino acids long.

This clonotype was seen only a few times. The chain has TRBV20-1 and TRBJ1-5; D is uncertain. This CDR3 contains 15 residues. Germline-derived CDR1 and CDR2 are DFQATT and SNEGSKA (reference sequence). V shed 0 bases and J shed 0 bases, with 9 bases lying between them. The DNA of the CDR3 is TGCAGTGCTAGAGATCTGGGAAATAGCAATCAGCCCCAGCATTTT. It is translated as CSARDLGNSNQPQHF.

This clonotype was seen a few times. The chain employs TRBV7-2 and TRBJ1-1, with D maybe TRBD1 (5 bases). The germline V and J ends were trimmed by 2 bases and 6 bases, with 13 bases remaining between them. Germline V CDR1 and CDR2: SGHTA, FQGNSA. The CDR3 loop spans 14 amino acids. The CDR3 loop reads CASSLSRDVSEAFF. CDR3 bases: TGTGCCAGCAGCTTAAGCAGGGACGTCTCTGAAGCTTTCTTT.

The table lists this clonotype with many counts. This sequence joins TRBV2 and TRBJ1-6; 7 nucleotides match TRBD1. This CDR3 region has 15 residues. Germline V gives CDR1 SNHLY, CDR2 FYNNEI. J lost 4 bases, V lost 6 bases, and 6 bases had no gene match. The CDR3, as DNA: TGTGCCAGCAGAGGGGACAGCTTTTATAATTCACCCCTCCACTTT. Translated, it gives CASRGDSFYNSPLHF.

This chain joins TRBV3-1 and TRBJ2-5, with D tentatively TRBD1 (6 bases). The CDR3 runs 14 residues. Germline loops: CDR1 LGHDT, CDR2 YNNKEL (reference sequence). Trimming took 4 bases from V and 5 from J, leaving 14 bases between them. The CDR3 reads CASSRQQGWETQYF. Written as DNA, the CDR3 is TGTGCCAGCAGCCGCCAGCAGGGGTGGGAGACCCAGTACTTC.

This clonotype was detected many times. The chain couples TRBV7-8 to TRBJ2-5, with D unresolved. Between the trimmed V and J ends, which lost 0 bases and 5 bases, there was a span of 10 bases. The CDR3 is 14 residues long. From germline, CDR1 is SGHVS and CDR2 FQNEAQ. CDR3: CASSLARLFETQYF. The DNA of the CDR3 is TGTGCCAGCAGCTTAGCCCGACTTTTCGAGACCCAGTACTTC.

This clonotype was observed a handful of times. The gene calls are TRBV20-1 and TRBJ2-7; D is unresolved. The CDR3 loop spans 11 amino acids. Trimming pared 6 bases from V and 3 bases from J, leaving 9 bases between. Germline V CDR1 and CDR2: DFQATT, SNEGSKA (reference sequence). The CDR3 loop is CSAGRIYEQYF. The DNA of the CDR3 is TGCAGTGCCGGAAGGATCTACGAGCAGTACTTC.

The chain has TRBV6-5 and TRBJ2-2; D is perhaps TRBD1 (6 bases). Germline loops: CDR1 MNHEY, CDR2 SVGAGI. This CDR3 has 16 amino acids. V lost 4 bases and J lost 10, with 22 bases in between. The CDR3 DNA follows: TGTGCCAGCAGTTTTACCCGAGCAGCGGTGGGACAGGAGCTGTTTTTT. As protein: CASSFTRAAVGQELFF.

A remark on this clonotype: This may stem from a read error, because a much larger clone lies one nucleotide away. The chain joins TRBV24-1 to TRBJ2-2, with D possibly being TRBD2 (5 bases). CDR3 length: 15 residues. With 8 bases removed from V and 9 bases from J, the gap between germline ends came to 21 bases. Per germline, CDR1 KGHDR and CDR2 SFDVKD. As DNA, the CDR3 is TGTGCCACCACGGAGGACTCCAACTTGGCCTGGGAGCTGTTTTTT. It is translated as CATTEDSNLAWELFF.

The rearrangement joins TRBV29-1 to TRBJ2-7; weak D call: TRBD2 (6 bases). V was pared by 8 bases and J by 3 bases, with 17 bases between. Germline assignment: CDR1 SQVTM and CDR2 ANQGSEA. CDR3 size: 13 residues. CDR3 DNA: TGCAGCTTACTAGGGACTCCCAACTACGAGCAGTACTTC. It codes for CSLLGTPNYEQYF.